These T cell receptor beta chains were read from a single sample in a study of blood T cell repertoires in COVID-19. Produced via immunoSEQ multiplex PCR; TCRdb's table is partial and in-frame only. The profile covers approximately 360,000 clones, with more than 70% appearing a single time and roughly 1.2% taken by the ten largest. Sequencing was carried out using peripheral blood. The receptors here all came from a man between 35 and 55 years old with acute or convalescent COVID-19. Both conserved end residues are part of each CDR3. The order of the fields is J gene, V gene, D gene, clone size, CDR3 DNA, CDR3 protein. A D gene is named only where the DNA matches it firmly. Some rows have no size entry. The others give once, few or many, or a class for an expanded clone.

j_call: TRBJ2-2; v_call: TRBV7-3; d_call: TRBD1; clone_size: NA; cdr3_nt: TGTGCCAGCAGCTCGGACAGGGAGATCGGGGAGCTGTTTTTT; cdr3_aa: CASSSDREIGELFF
j_call: TRBJ2-1; v_call: TRBV7-2; d_call: NA; clone_size: NA; cdr3_nt: TGTGCCAGCAGTCGGCAGCGAGACAATGAGCAGTTCTTC; cdr3_aa: CASSRQRDNEQFF
j_call: TRBJ2-3; v_call: TRBV7-8; d_call: NA; clone_size: NA; cdr3_nt: TGTGCCAGCAGCTTGAGGGAGGAAATCACTAGCACAGATACGCAGTATTTT; cdr3_aa: CASSLREEITSTDTQYF
j_call: TRBJ2-5; v_call: TRBV4-1; d_call: NA; clone_size: NA; cdr3_nt: TGCGCCAGCAGCCAAGTGCCCCAGGAGACCCAGTACTTC; cdr3_aa: CASSQVPQETQYF
j_call: TRBJ2-5; v_call: TRBV5-1; d_call: TRBD2; clone_size: NA; cdr3_nt: TGCGCCAGCAGCTTGTTGGAGGGAGGGGAGACCCAGTACTTC; cdr3_aa: CASSLLEGGETQYF
j_call: TRBJ2-2; v_call: TRBV5-1; d_call: NA; clone_size: few; cdr3_nt: TGCGCCAGCACTTCTAACACCGGGGAGCTGTTTTTT; cdr3_aa: CASTSNTGELFF
j_call: TRBJ1-2; v_call: TRBV6-5; d_call: TRBD1; clone_size: NA; cdr3_nt: TGTGCCAGCAGTTACTTCCGGACAGGTTCCTATGGCTACACCTTC; cdr3_aa: CASSYFRTGSYGYTF
j_call: TRBJ1-2; v_call: TRBV30; d_call: NA; clone_size: NA; cdr3_nt: TGTGCCTGGAGTGTAGGGGGGAGGGATGGCTACACCTTC; cdr3_aa: CAWSVGGRDGYTF
j_call: TRBJ1-4; v_call: TRBV5-4; d_call: NA; clone_size: NA; cdr3_nt: TGTGCCAGCAGCTTGGACAGACCCACACCTAATGAAAAACTGTTTTTT; cdr3_aa: CASSLDRPTPNEKLFF
j_call: TRBJ2-2; v_call: TRBV7-9; d_call: NA; clone_size: NA; cdr3_nt: TGTGCCAGCAGCTTAGCCTGGAAGAGGCCCGGGGAGCTGTTTTTT; cdr3_aa: CASSLAWKRPGELFF
j_call: TRBJ2-1; v_call: TRBV7-3; d_call: TRBD2; clone_size: NA; cdr3_nt: TGTGCCAGCAGCTTTAGCGGGGGGGCGGTTGAGCAGTTCTTC; cdr3_aa: CASSFSGGAVEQFF
j_call: TRBJ2-7; v_call: TRBV2; d_call: NA; clone_size: NA; cdr3_nt: TGTGCCAGCAGGGGTGAACAGGGCTCCTACGAGCAGTACTTC; cdr3_aa: CASRGEQGSYEQYF
j_call: TRBJ1-5; v_call: TRBV6-5; d_call: NA; clone_size: NA; cdr3_nt: TGTGCCAGCAGTTACCAGGGCGATCAGCCCCAGCATTTT; cdr3_aa: CASSYQGDQPQHF
j_call: TRBJ1-5; v_call: TRBV6-5; d_call: NA; clone_size: NA; cdr3_nt: TGTGCCAGCAGTTCCACAGGGAATCAGCCCCAGCATTTT; cdr3_aa: CASSSTGNQPQHF
j_call: TRBJ2-1; v_call: TRBV7-2; d_call: TRBD2; clone_size: NA; cdr3_nt: TGTGCCAGCAGCTCCCGGGTAGTTATGAGCGGGGGGGCAAACAATGAGCAGTTCTTC; cdr3_aa: CASSSRVVMSGGANNEQFF
j_call: TRBJ1-4; v_call: TRBV10-2; d_call: NA; clone_size: NA; cdr3_nt: TGCGCCAGCCAATCGGGGGGGTTGACAGTGAATAATGAAAAACTGTTTTTT; cdr3_aa: CASQSGGLTVNNEKLFF
j_call: TRBJ1-3; v_call: TRBV7-6; d_call: TRBD1; clone_size: NA; cdr3_nt: TGTGCCAGCAGCTTAGTGTACAGGGGAAGCTCTGGAAACACCATATATTTT; cdr3_aa: CASSLVYRGSSGNTIYF
j_call: TRBJ2-1; v_call: TRBV4-1; d_call: NA; clone_size: NA; cdr3_nt: TGCGCCAGCAGCCAAGAACGAGCATTTGGTGGCAATGAGCAGTTCTTC; cdr3_aa: CASSQERAFGGNEQFF
j_call: TRBJ2-1; v_call: TRBV19; d_call: TRBD2; clone_size: NA; cdr3_nt: TGTGCCAGTAGTATACAGCCCTCGACTAGCGGTTACTCCTACAATGAGCAGTTCTTC; cdr3_aa: CASSIQPSTSGYSYNEQFF
j_call: TRBJ2-3; v_call: TRBV6-2/TRBV6-3; d_call: TRBD2; clone_size: NA; cdr3_nt: TGTGCCAGCAGTTACTACCTAGCGGGGAGCGGCACAGATACGCAGTATTTT; cdr3_aa: CASSYYLAGSGTDTQYF
j_call: TRBJ1-5; v_call: TRBV28; d_call: NA; clone_size: few; cdr3_nt: TGTGCCAGCAGTTTGGTACAGGGAACCAATCAGCCCCAGCATTTT; cdr3_aa: CASSLVQGTNQPQHF
j_call: TRBJ2-3; v_call: TRBV19; d_call: NA; clone_size: NA; cdr3_nt: TGTGCCAAAACACACCCAGTCTCTAGCACAGATACGCAGTATTTT; cdr3_aa: CAKTHPVSSTDTQYF
j_call: TRBJ1-2; v_call: TRBV5-8; d_call: TRBD1; clone_size: NA; cdr3_nt: TGTGCCAGCAGCCTAATGGGACAGGGGATGGATGGCTACACCTTC; cdr3_aa: CASSLMGQGMDGYTF
j_call: TRBJ1-3; v_call: TRBV10-3; d_call: TRBD1; clone_size: NA; cdr3_nt: TGTGCCATCAGTGAACCGGGACAGTTAGGATATTTT; cdr3_aa: CAISEPGQLGYF
j_call: TRBJ1-3; v_call: TRBV7-6; d_call: TRBD1; clone_size: once; cdr3_nt: TGTGCCAGCAGGCCAGGGGGCTCTGGAAACACCATATATTTT; cdr3_aa: CASRPGGSGNTIYF
j_call: TRBJ1-6; v_call: TRBV28; d_call: TRBD1; clone_size: NA; cdr3_nt: TGTGCCAGCAGGCCCGACAGGGCTAATAATTCACCCCTCCACTTT; cdr3_aa: CASRPDRANNSPLHF
j_call: TRBJ1-2; v_call: TRBV28; d_call: NA; clone_size: NA; cdr3_nt: TGTGCCAGCAGACGGTTCTATGGCTACACCTTC; cdr3_aa: CASRRFYGYTF
j_call: TRBJ1-2; v_call: TRBV19; d_call: NA; clone_size: NA; cdr3_nt: TGTGCCAGTACCGCGATCCGGGACAAGGACTATGGCTACACCTTC; cdr3_aa: CASTAIRDKDYGYTF
j_call: TRBJ1-1; v_call: TRBV4-1; d_call: TRBD1; clone_size: once; cdr3_nt: TGCGCCAGCAGCCCAAGATATTATCAGGGGGCTCGATTGCCTGAAGCTTTCTTT; cdr3_aa: CASSPRYYQGARLPEAFF
j_call: TRBJ2-7; v_call: TRBV5-4; d_call: TRBD2; clone_size: NA; cdr3_nt: TGTGCCAGCAGCCGGGACTACTCCTACGAGCAGTACTTC; cdr3_aa: CASSRDYSYEQYF
j_call: TRBJ1-1; v_call: TRBV6-2/TRBV6-3; d_call: TRBD1; clone_size: NA; cdr3_nt: TGTGCCAGCAGTCGAACAGGGGTGAACACTGAAGCTTTCTTT; cdr3_aa: CASSRTGVNTEAFF
j_call: TRBJ1-1; v_call: TRBV12-3/TRBV12-4; d_call: NA; clone_size: NA; cdr3_nt: TGTGCCAGCAGGAGGGAAGGTGACACTGAAGCTTTCTTT; cdr3_aa: CASRREGDTEAFF
j_call: TRBJ2-1; v_call: TRBV9; d_call: TRBD2; clone_size: NA; cdr3_nt: TGTGCCAGCAGCGTAAGGGGACTAGCGGAATACAATGAGCAGTTCTTC; cdr3_aa: CASSVRGLAEYNEQFF
j_call: TRBJ2-1; v_call: TRBV12-3/TRBV12-4; d_call: NA; clone_size: NA; cdr3_nt: TGTGCCAGCAGTTTGGGGCTCGTCGTTGAGCAGTTCTTC; cdr3_aa: CASSLGLVVEQFF
j_call: TRBJ2-7; v_call: TRBV28; d_call: TRBD2; clone_size: NA; cdr3_nt: TGTGCCAGCAGTTCGAGCGGGAGGTTCTACGAGCAGTACTTC; cdr3_aa: CASSSSGRFYEQYF
j_call: TRBJ2-1; v_call: TRBV9; d_call: NA; clone_size: NA; cdr3_nt: TGTGCCAGCAGCCCCCGACTAGATACAACTGAGCAGTTCTTC; cdr3_aa: CASSPRLDTTEQFF
j_call: TRBJ2-2; v_call: TRBV25-1; d_call: NA; clone_size: NA; cdr3_nt: TGTGCCAGCAGTCTGGGCCCCCTGGGCTCCGGGGAGCTGTTTTTT; cdr3_aa: CASSLGPLGSGELFF
j_call: TRBJ1-3; v_call: TRBV19; d_call: NA; clone_size: few; cdr3_nt: TGTGCCAGTATTTTGCAGGGCTTCTCTGGAAACACCATATATTTT; cdr3_aa: CASILQGFSGNTIYF
j_call: TRBJ2-5; v_call: TRBV6-6; d_call: NA; clone_size: NA; cdr3_nt: TGTGCCAGCAGCAGCTACAGTGGAGGTCAACGGACCCAGTACTTC; cdr3_aa: CASSSYSGGQRTQYF
j_call: TRBJ1-3; v_call: TRBV27; d_call: TRBD1; clone_size: NA; cdr3_nt: TGTGCCAGCAGTCAAACAGGGGGCGAGTATGGAAACACCATATATTTT; cdr3_aa: CASSQTGGEYGNTIYF
j_call: TRBJ1-3; v_call: TRBV9; d_call: TRBD1; clone_size: NA; cdr3_nt: TGTGCCAGCAGCGTCCGCCCCGACAGGGGAGGTGGAAACACCATATATTTT; cdr3_aa: CASSVRPDRGGGNTIYF
j_call: TRBJ1-3; v_call: TRBV7-9; d_call: NA; clone_size: NA; cdr3_nt: TGTGCCAGCAGCTCCCCGTGGGGCCGGTACTCTGGAAACACCATATATTTT; cdr3_aa: CASSSPWGRYSGNTIYF
j_call: TRBJ1-1; v_call: TRBV27; d_call: NA; clone_size: NA; cdr3_nt: TGTGCCAGCACTACATCAGCGGGCAGAAACACTGAAGCTTTCTTT; cdr3_aa: CASTTSAGRNTEAFF
j_call: TRBJ1-4; v_call: TRBV5-1; d_call: NA; clone_size: NA; cdr3_nt: TGCGCCAGCAGCTACGGCGGGGGGACAACTAATGAAAAACTGTTTTTT; cdr3_aa: CASSYGGGTTNEKLFF
j_call: TRBJ2-6; v_call: TRBV5-6; d_call: NA; clone_size: NA; cdr3_nt: TGTGCCAGCAGCTTGGTTCCCAGGTATCTCTCTGGGGCCAACGTCCTGACTTTC; cdr3_aa: CASSLVPRYLSGANVLTF
j_call: TRBJ2-5; v_call: TRBV11-2; d_call: NA; clone_size: NA; cdr3_nt: TGTGCCAGCAGCTTAGCGGCTAGCTGGGAGACCCAGTACTTC; cdr3_aa: CASSLAASWETQYF
j_call: TRBJ2-6; v_call: TRBV4-3; d_call: TRBD1; clone_size: NA; cdr3_nt: TGCGCCAGCAGCCAAGTCATCGGGACAGGGGAATTTGGGGCCAACGTCCTGACTTTC; cdr3_aa: CASSQVIGTGEFGANVLTF
j_call: TRBJ2-5; v_call: TRBV13; d_call: NA; clone_size: NA; cdr3_nt: TGTGCCAGCAGCTTACAGGCAGGGAGGGAGACCCAGTACTTC; cdr3_aa: CASSLQAGRETQYF